One T cell receptor (beta chain) is described in this entry. The antigen is unknown. This sample was included in a study of Ad26.COV2.S vaccination and SARS-CoV-2 variants. Findings of the study overall: Vaccine recipients showed a spike-specific TCR breadth that was higher than in placebo recipients. Responses of T cells in total may have been underestimated by the TCR breadth and depth analyses. Vaccine recipients and placebo recipients showed similar non-spike TCR breadth. A substantial breadth of spike-specific CD8+ and CD4+ T cell responses after vaccination has been reported.

Sequencing used immunoSEQ multiplex PCR; TCRdb keeps in-frame clones, though not all of them. In the table there are tens of thousands of clones, under 90% of which are singletons. V lost 3 bases, J lost 6 bases, and 15 bases stayed unmatched. CDR3 length equals 18 residues. Germline assignment: CDR1 LNHDA and CDR2 SQIVND (reference sequence). This receptor was identified in a human donor who had recovered from COVID-19. The sequencing here drew on peripheral blood, taken after recovery from COVID-19. The chain couples TRBV19 to TRBJ2-3, with 10 bases fitting TRBD2. The DNA of the CDR3 is TGTGCCAGTAGTATTTGGGCATTTACTAGCGGGATGGTGGATACGCAGTATTTT. Translating gives CASSIWAFTSGMVDTQYF.